This TCR beta chain was profiled in a study of blood T cell repertoires in COVID-19 (dated by TCRdb to 2018 to 2021). The study in broad terms: Samples covering the acute and convalescent phases of COVID-19 were provided by collaborators in the United States, Italy and Spain. Samples came from the ongoing ImmuneRACE study (first 160 participants) plus 1,254 subjects from 6 global collaborators. The prospective study material was composed of cDNA or gDNA derived from T cells, B-cell-depleted T cells, or PBMCs. The dataset comprised deeply sampled blood TCRbeta repertoires from subjects exposed to, actively infected with, or recovered from COVID-19. The repertoires were made available in a free public database intended to serve as a resource for research on the immune response to SARS-CoV-2. A de-identified subject ID, COVID-19 status, age in years and sex were almost always included in the sample metadata. Where HLA class I and class II types were available, the types were taken from metadata supplied by the sample provider, not from assay-based typing.

Paper-wide results and their limitations: How much clinical and demographic metadata was included differed by source and by participant, and the metadata was provided uncurated.

TCRbeta CDR3 regions were amplified from genomic DNA using the immunoSEQ Assay, a bias-controlled multiplex PCR. On the study's bioinformatics: The number of nucleated cells in each sample was estimated from the amplification of reference gene primers within the assay. Sequence reads were collapsed and filtered to measure the absolute abundance of every unique TCRbeta CDR3 rearrangement. Productive Simpson clonality was computed per sample as the square root of Simpson's diversity index over productive rearrangements. In TCRdb, the immuneACCESS table is reduced to in-frame sequences with V and J assigned. These tables do not hold every clone; where another copy was compared, an unresolved V gene accounts for under half, and the others remain unexplained. V and J calls plus clone size are reproduced from that table; the DNA served to infer D and trimming. This sample gives approximately 300,000 clones in total; 83% of them show up just once. The leading ten clones occupy roughly 1.3% of the sample.

Whole blood was collected in K2EDTA tubes by collaborating institutions according to the institutions' own protocols. For TCRbeta analysis, collaborators shipped samples in one of three forms: frozen whole blood, isolated PBMCs, or DNA extracted from either of those sample types. This clone was seen only a few times. The clone's antigen remains unknown. Base qualities are not at hand, and no much larger clone is one base apart. From the germline V gene (reference sequence), CDR1 is SEHNR and CDR2 is FQNEAQ. At the junction V is shortened by 6 bases and J by 5 bases; bases outside the gene matches: 17. From the cysteine through the phenylalanine, the CDR3 covers 18 amino acids. Kept here is only the CDR3 DNA, which spans 54 bases and is read in frame from base 1.

Sequenced material: peripheral blood. The TCR comes from a woman in her 50s with acute or convalescent COVID-19. The chain is encoded by TRBV7-9 joined to TRBJ2-1; TRBD2 matches 9 bases in the middle. Here the CDR3 is given as CASSPPFLAGSFNNEQFF. The DNA sequence is TGTGCCAGCAGTCCCCCCTTTCTAGCGGGGAGCTTTAACAATGAGCAGTTCTTC.